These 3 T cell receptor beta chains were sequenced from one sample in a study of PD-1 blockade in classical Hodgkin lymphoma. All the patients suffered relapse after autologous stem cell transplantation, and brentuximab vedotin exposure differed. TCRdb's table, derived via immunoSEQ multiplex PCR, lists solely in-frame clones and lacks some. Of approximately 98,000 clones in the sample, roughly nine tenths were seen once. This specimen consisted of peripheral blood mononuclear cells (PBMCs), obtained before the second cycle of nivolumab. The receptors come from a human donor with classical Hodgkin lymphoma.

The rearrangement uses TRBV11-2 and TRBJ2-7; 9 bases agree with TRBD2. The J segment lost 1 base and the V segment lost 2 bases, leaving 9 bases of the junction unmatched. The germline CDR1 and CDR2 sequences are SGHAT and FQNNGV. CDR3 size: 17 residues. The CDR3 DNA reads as TGTGCCAGCAGCTTAACACGGTATAGCGGGAGTTCCTACGAGCAGTACTTC. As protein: CASSLTRYSGSSYEQYF.

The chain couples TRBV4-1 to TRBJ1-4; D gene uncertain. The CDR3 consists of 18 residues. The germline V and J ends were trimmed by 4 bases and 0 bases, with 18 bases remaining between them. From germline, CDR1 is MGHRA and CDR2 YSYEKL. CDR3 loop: CASSRTSRQATTNEKLFF. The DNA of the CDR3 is TGCGCCAGCAGCCGCACGTCGAGGCAGGCCACAACTAATGAAAAACTGTTTTTT.

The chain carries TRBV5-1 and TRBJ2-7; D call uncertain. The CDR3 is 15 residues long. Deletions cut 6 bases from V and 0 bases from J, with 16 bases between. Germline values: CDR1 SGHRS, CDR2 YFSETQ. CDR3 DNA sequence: TGCGCCAGCAAAAGGGATGACCTAAGCTCCTACGAGCAGTACTTC. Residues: CASKRDDLSSYEQYF.